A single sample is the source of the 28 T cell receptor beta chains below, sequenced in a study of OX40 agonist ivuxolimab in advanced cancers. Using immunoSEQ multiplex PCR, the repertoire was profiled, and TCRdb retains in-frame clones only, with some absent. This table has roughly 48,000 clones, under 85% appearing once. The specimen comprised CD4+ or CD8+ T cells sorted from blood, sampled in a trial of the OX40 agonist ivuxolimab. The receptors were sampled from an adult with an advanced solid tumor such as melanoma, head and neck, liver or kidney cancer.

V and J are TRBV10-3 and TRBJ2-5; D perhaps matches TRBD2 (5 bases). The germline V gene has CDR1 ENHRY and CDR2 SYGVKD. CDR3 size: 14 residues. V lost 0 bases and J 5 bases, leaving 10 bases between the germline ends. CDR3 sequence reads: CAISESTSLETQYF. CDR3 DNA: TGTGCCATCAGTGAGTCTACTAGTTTGGAGACCCAGTACTTC.

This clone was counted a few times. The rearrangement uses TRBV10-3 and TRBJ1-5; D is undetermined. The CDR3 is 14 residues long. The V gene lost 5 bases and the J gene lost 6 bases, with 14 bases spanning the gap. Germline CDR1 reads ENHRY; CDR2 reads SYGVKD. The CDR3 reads CAISRAGGSQPQHF. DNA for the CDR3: TGTGCCATCAGTCGGGCCGGAGGGAGTCAGCCCCAGCATTTT.

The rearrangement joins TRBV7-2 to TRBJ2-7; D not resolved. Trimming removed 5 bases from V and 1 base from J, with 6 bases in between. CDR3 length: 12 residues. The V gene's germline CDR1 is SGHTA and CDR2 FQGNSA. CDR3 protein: CASSLTSYEQYF. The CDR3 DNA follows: TGTGCCAGCAGCCTTACTTCCTACGAGCAGTACTTC.

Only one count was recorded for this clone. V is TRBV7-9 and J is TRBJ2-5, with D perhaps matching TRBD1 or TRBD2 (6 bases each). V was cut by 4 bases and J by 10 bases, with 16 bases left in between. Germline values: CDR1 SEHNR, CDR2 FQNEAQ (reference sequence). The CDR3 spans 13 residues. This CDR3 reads CASSWGDIARQYF. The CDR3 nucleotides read TGTGCCAGCAGCTGGGGGGACATTGCCCGCCAGTACTTC.

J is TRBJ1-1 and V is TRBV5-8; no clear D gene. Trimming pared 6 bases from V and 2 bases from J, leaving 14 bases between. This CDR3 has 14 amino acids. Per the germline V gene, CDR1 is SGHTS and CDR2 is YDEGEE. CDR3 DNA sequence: TGTGCCAGCACTCTGTTGGGGTACAACACTGAAGCTTTCTTT. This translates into CASTLLGYNTEAFF. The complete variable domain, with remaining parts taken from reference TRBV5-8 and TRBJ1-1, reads EAGVTQSPTHLIKTRGQQATLRCSPISGHTSVYWYQQALGLGLQFLLWYDEGEERNRGNFPPRFSGRQFPNYSSELNVNALELEDSALYLCASTLLGYNTEAFFGQGTRLTVV.

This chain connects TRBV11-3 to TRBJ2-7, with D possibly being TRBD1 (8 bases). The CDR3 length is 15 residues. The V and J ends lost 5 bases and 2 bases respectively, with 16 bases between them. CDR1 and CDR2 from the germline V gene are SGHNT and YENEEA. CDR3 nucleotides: TGTGCCAGCAGCCCAGCGGGGACAGGAGCCTACGAGCAGTACTTC. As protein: CASSPAGTGAYEQYF.

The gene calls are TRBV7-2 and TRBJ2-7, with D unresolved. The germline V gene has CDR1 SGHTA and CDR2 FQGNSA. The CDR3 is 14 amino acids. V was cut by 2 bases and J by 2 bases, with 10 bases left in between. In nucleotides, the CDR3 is TGTGCCAGCAGCTTAACGGCGGTTCCCTACGAGCAGTACTTC. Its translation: CASSLTAVPYEQYF.

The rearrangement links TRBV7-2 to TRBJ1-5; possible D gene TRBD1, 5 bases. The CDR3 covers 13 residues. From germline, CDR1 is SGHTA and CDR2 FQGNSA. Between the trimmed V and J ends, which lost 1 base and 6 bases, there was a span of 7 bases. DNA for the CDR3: TGTGCCAGCAGCTTAGGGGGCCCTCAGCCCCAGCATTTT. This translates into CASSLGGPQPQHF. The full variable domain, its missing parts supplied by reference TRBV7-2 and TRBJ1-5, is GAGVSQSPSNKVTEKGKDVELRCDPISGHTALYWYRQSLGQGLEFLIYFQGNSAPDKSGLPSDRFSAERTGGSVSTLTIQRTQQEDSAVYLCASSLGGPQPQHFGDGTRLSIL.

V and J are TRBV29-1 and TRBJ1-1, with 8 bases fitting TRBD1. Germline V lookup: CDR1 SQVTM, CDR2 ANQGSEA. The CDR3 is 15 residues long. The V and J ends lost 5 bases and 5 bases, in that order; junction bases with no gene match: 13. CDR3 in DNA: TGCAGCGTTCCACGAGATAGACAGGGGCGGACTGAAGCTTTCTTT. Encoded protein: CSVPRDRQGRTEAFF. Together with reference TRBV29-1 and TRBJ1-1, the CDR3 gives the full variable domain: SAVISQKPSRDICQRGTSLTIQCQVDSQVTMMFWYRQQPGQSLTLIATANQGSEATYESGFVIDKFPISRPNLTFSTLTVSNMSPEDSSIYLCSVPRDRQGRTEAFFGQGTRLTVV.

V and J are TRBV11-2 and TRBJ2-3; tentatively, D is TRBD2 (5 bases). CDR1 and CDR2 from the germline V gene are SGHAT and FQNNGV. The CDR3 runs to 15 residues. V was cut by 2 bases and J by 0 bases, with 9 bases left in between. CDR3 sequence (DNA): TGTGCCAGCAGCTTATTCGGAGGCAGCACAGATACGCAGTATTTT. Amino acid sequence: CASSLFGGSTDTQYF.

The CDR3, as DNA: TGTGCCAGCAGCTTAGCGCACTCAGATACGCAGTATTTT. Translated: CASSLAHSDTQYF. The chain employs TRBV7-2 and TRBJ2-3, with D uncertain. Germline V gene lookup returns CDR1 SGHTA and CDR2 FQGNSA. V was pared by 0 bases and J by 4 bases, with 5 bases between. The CDR3 loop spans 13 amino acids.

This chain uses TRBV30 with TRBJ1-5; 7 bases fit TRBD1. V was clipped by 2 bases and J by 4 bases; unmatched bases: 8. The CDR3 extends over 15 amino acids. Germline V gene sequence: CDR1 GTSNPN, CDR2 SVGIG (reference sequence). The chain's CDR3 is CAWSKDRSPNQPQHF. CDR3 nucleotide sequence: TGTGCCTGGAGTAAGGACAGGAGCCCAAATCAGCCCCAGCATTTT. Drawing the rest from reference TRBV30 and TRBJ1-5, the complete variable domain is SQTIHQWPATLVQPVGSPLSLECTVEGTSNPNLYWYRQAAGRGLQLLFYSVGIGQISSEVPQNLSASRPQDRQFILSSKKLLLSDSGFYLCAWSKDRSPNQPQHFGDGTRLSIL.

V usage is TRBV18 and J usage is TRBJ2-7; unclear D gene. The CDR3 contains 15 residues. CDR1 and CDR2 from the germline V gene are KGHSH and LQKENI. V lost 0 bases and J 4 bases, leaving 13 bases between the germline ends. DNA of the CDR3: TGTGCCAGCTCACCACCGGTCTCACCCATGTACGAGCAGTACTTC. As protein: CASSPPVSPMYEQYF.

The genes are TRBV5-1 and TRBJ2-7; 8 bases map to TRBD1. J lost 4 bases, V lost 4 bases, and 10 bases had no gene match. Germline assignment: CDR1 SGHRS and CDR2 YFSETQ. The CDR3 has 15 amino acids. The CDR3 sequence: CASSAGGSRRYEQYF. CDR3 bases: TGCGCCAGCAGCGCAGGGGGCTCCAGGAGGTACGAGCAGTACTTC.

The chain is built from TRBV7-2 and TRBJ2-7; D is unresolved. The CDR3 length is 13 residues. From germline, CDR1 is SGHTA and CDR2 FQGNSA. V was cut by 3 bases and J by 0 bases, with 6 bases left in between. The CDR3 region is CASSFQYSYEQYF. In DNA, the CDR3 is TGTGCCAGCAGCTTTCAGTACTCCTACGAGCAGTACTTC. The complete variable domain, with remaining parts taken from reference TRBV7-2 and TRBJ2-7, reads GAGVSQSPSNKVTEKGKDVELRCDPISGHTALYWYRQSLGQGLEFLIYFQGNSAPDKSGLPSDRFSAERTGGSVSTLTIQRTQQEDSAVYLCASSFQYSYEQYFGPGTRLTVT.

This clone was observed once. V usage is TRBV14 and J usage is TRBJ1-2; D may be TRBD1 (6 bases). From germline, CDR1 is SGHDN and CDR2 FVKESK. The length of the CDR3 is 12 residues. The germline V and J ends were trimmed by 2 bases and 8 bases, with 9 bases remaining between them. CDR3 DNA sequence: TGTGCCAGCAGCCAATTTCAGGGGGGCTACACCTTC. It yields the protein CASSQFQGGYTF.

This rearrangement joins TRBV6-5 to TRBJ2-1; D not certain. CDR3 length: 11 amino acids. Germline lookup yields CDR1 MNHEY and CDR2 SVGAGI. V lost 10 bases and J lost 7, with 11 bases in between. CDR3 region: CATFGRNEQFF. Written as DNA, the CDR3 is TGTGCCACCTTTGGCCGGAATGAGCAGTTCTTC.

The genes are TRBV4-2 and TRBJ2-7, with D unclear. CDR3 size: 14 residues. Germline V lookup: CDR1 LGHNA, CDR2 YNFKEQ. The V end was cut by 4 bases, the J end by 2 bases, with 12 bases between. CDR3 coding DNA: TGTGCCAGCAGCCCCGAGTCGGGTACCTACGAGCAGTACTTC. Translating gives CASSPESGTYEQYF.

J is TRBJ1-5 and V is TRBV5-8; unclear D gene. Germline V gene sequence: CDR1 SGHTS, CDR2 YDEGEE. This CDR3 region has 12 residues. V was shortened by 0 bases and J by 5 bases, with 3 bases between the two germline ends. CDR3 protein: CASSLVDQPQHF. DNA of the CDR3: TGTGCCAGCAGCTTGGTAGATCAGCCCCAGCATTTT.

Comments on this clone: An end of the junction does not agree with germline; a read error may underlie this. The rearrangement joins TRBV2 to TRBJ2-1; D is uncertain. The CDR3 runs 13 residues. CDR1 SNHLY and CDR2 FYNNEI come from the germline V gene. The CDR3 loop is CASSEAGYHEQFF. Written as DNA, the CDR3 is TGTGCCAGCAGTGAAGCGGGCTACCATGAGCAGTTCTTC.

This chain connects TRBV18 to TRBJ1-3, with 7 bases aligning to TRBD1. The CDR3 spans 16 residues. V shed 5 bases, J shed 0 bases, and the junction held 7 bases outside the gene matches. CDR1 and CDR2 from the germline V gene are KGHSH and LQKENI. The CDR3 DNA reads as TGTGCCAGCTCATCAACCGGGACAGCCTCTGGAAACACCATATATTTT. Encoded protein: CASSSTGTASGNTIYF.

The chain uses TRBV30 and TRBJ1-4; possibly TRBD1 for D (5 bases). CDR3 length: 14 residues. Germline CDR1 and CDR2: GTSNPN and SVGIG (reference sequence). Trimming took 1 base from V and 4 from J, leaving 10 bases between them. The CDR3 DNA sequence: TGTGCCTGGAGTGCGGGACGGCTTAATGAAAAACTGTTTTTT. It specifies CAWSAGRLNEKLFF.

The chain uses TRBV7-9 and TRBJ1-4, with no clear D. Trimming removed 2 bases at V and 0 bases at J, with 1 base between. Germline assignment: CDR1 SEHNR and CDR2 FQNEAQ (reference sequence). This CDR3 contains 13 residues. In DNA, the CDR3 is TGTGCCAGCAGCTTACCAACTAATGAAAAACTGTTTTTT. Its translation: CASSLPTNEKLFF.

The CDR3 nucleotides are TGTGCCAGCAGCCACCGACTAGCGGGGGGCCTCTCCCCTTACGAGCAGTACTTC. It specifies CASSHRLAGGLSPYEQYF. The J gene is TRBJ2-7, the V gene TRBV13; 13 bases are shared with TRBD2. The CDR3 has 18 amino acids. Germline V lookup: CDR1 PRHDT, CDR2 FYEKMQ (reference sequence). With 5 bases clipped from V and 4 bases from J, the junction kept 14 bases outside the gene matches.

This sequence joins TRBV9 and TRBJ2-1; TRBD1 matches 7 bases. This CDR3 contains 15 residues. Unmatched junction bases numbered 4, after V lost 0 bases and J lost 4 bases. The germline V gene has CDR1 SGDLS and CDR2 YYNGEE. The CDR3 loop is CASSVDRGRYNEQFF. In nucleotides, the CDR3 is TGTGCCAGCAGCGTAGACAGGGGAAGGTACAATGAGCAGTTCTTC.

In DNA form, the CDR3 reads TGTGCCAGCAGTGGTGAACACCGGTATGGCTACACCTTC. Translation: CASSGEHRYGYTF. This rearrangement joins TRBV6-1 to TRBJ1-2; D unresolved. The CDR3 has 13 residues. CDR1 and CDR2 from the germline V gene are MNHNS and SASEGT. The ends were cut back, 4 bases at V and 5 bases at J, with 11 bases in the middle.

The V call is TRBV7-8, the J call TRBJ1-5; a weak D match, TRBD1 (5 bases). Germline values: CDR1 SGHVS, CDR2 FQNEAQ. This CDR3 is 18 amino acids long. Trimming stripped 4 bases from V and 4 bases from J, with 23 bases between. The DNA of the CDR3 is TGTGCCAGCAGCTCAAACCAGGTGGGAGGGGTCCGGAATCAGCCCCAGCATTTT. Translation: CASSSNQVGGVRNQPQHF.

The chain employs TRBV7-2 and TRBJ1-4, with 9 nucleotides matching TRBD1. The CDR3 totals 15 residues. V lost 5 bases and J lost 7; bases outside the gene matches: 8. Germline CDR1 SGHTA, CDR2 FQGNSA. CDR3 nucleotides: TGTGCCAGCAGCACGAACAGGGGGCAGGGTGAAAAACTGTTTTTT. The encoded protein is CASSTNRGQGEKLFF.